The 21 T cell receptor beta chains in this list originate from one sample, sequenced in a study of shared clonotypes between healthy human individuals. Some clones are missing from TCRdb's copy, which holds only in-frame ones; the method was immunoSEQ multiplex PCR. The table shows around 430,000 clones, with about 76% occurring only once. The sample comprised PBMCs. Source of these receptors: a middle-aged woman in good health. Some clones in this sample may be carry-over from other donors' samples.

This clone was picked up a small number of times. The chain joins TRBV18 to TRBJ2-5; D is ambiguous. The CDR3 contains 14 residues. Germline loops: CDR1 KGHSH, CDR2 LQKENI. Trimming cost V 1 base and J 0 bases, with 6 bases left between them. CDR3 sequence: CASSPRTHQETQYF. In nucleotides, the CDR3 is TGTGCCAGCTCACCACGGACCCACCAAGAGACCCAGTACTTC.

This rearrangement joins TRBV10-3 to TRBJ1-5, with 9 bases aligning to TRBD1. Trimming at V came to 7 bases and at J to 5 bases, leaving 3 bases not matched to a gene. In germline, CDR1 is ENHRY, CDR2 SYGVKD. This CDR3 contains 13 residues. CDR3 bases: TGTGCCATCAAACAGGGGGCCGATCAGCCCCAGCATTTT. It translates to CAIKQGADQPQHF.

The chain carries TRBV7-9 and TRBJ2-4, with TRBD1 identical over 9 bases. Losses at the gene ends were 4 bases for V and 6 bases for J; bases not matched to a gene: 4. Germline CDR1 reads SEHNR; CDR2 reads FQNEAQ (reference sequence). CDR3 length equals 14 residues. The CDR3 loop is CASSSDRGANIQYF. The CDR3 nucleotides read TGTGCCAGCAGCTCTGACAGGGGGGCAAACATTCAGTACTTC.

This clone appeared a few times. The CDR3 here is CAAPGGTNYGYTF. The CDR3, as DNA: TGTGCCGCGCCAGGTGGTACGAACTATGGCTACACCTTC. V and J are TRBV30 and TRBJ1-2; no firm D call. Trimming left V 8 bases short and J 2 bases short, with 15 bases between. The CDR3 length is 13 residues. From germline, CDR1 is GTSNPN and CDR2 SVGIG (reference sequence).

This chain links TRBV28 with TRBJ1-5; the D gene is possibly TRBD1 (5 bases). The germline V and J ends were trimmed by 10 bases and 0 bases, with 16 bases remaining between them. Germline V CDR1 and CDR2: MDHEN, SYDVKM. This CDR3 has 15 amino acids. The CDR3 sequence: CAIVGGPNSNQPQHF. The CDR3 DNA reads as TGTGCCATTGTGGGGGGACCGAATAGCAATCAGCCCCAGCATTTT.

The CDR3 region has the DNA TGTGCCAGCAGTCCACAGACTGGGGGTAACATTCAGTACTTC. This translates into CASSPQTGGNIQYF. V is TRBV28 and J is TRBJ2-4, with D tentatively TRBD1 or TRBD2 (5 bases each). The CDR3 runs to 14 residues. The germline gives CDR1 MDHEN, CDR2 SYDVKM. Trimming took 5 bases from V and 7 from J, leaving 15 bases between them.

To note about this clone: A far larger clone is off by one base, so a read error is likely. J is TRBJ1-4 and V is TRBV25-1; 8 bases are a match to TRBD1. This CDR3 has 15 residues. Germline CDR1 is MGHDK and CDR2 is SYGVNS. The CDR3 region is CASSEYTGGNEKPFF. In DNA form, the CDR3 reads TGTGCCAGCAGTGAATATACAGGGGGAAATGAAAAACCGTTTTTT.

The chain joins TRBV28 to TRBJ1-5; D ambiguous. V lost 3 bases and J lost 9, with 12 bases in between. The CDR3 spans 13 residues. CDR1 is MDHEN and CDR2 is SYDVKM in the germline V gene. The CDR3 region is CASSFIALRPQHF. The CDR3 DNA sequence: TGTGCCAGCAGTTTCATAGCACTTCGGCCCCAGCATTTT.

V usage is TRBV5-1 and J usage is TRBJ2-1; 7 bases are a match to TRBD2. CDR3 size: 17 residues. CDR1 and CDR2 (germline): SGHRS, YFSETQ. V lost 0 bases to trimming and J lost 5 bases; unmatched junction nucleotides: 11. In nucleotides, the CDR3 is TGCGCCAGCAGCTTGGATCCAGCGGGGATGCCCAACAATGAGCAGTTCTTC. Encoded protein: CASSLDPAGMPNNEQFF.

The gene calls are TRBV29-1 and TRBJ2-5; D unclear. The CDR3 is made up of 15 amino acids. V lost 7 bases, J lost 5 bases, and 23 bases lay in between. Germline V lookup: CDR1 SQVTM, CDR2 ANQGSEA. The CDR3 nucleotides are TGCAGCGCCACCGGTAGAAGAACTGCTGTTGAGACCCAGTACTTC. Translation gives CSATGRRTAVETQYF.

The V and J genes are TRBV6-4 and TRBJ1-1, with D unresolved. V lost 9 bases to trimming and J lost 1 base, with 9 bases between them. This CDR3 contains 12 residues. CDR1 MRHNA and CDR2 SNTAGT come from the germline V gene. CDR3 in amino acids: CASSGENTEAFF. The CDR3 DNA sequence: TGTGCCAGTTCGGGAGAGAACACTGAAGCTTTCTTT.

The rearrangement links TRBV4-1 to TRBJ1-4; 7 nucleotides align to TRBD1. This CDR3 comprises 17 residues. With 3 bases clipped from V and 8 bases from J, the junction kept 15 bases outside the gene matches. The germline gives CDR1 MGHRA, CDR2 YSYEKL. CDR3 residues: CASSHDPRTGRKEKLFF. The DNA of the CDR3 is TGCGCCAGCAGCCATGATCCGAGGACAGGCCGAAAGGAAAAACTGTTTTTT.

The J gene is TRBJ1-2, the V gene TRBV19; D is unclear. With 7 bases removed from V and 4 bases from J, the gap between germline ends came to 16 bases. This CDR3 contains 14 residues. Germline CDR1 reads LNHDA; CDR2 reads SQIVND (reference sequence). CDR3 nucleotide sequence: TGTGCCAGTACCCCTGGGGAGCCGGGCTATGGCTACACCTTC. Protein sequence: CASTPGEPGYGYTF.

The chain uses TRBV30 and TRBJ1-4; no definite D call. Germline CDR1 GTSNPN, CDR2 SVGIG (reference sequence). The CDR3 length is 14 residues. The V end was cut by 4 bases, the J end by 2 bases, with 11 bases between. DNA for the CDR3: TGTGCCTGGAACGCTCCCACCACTAATGAAAAACTGTTTTTT. Protein: CAWNAPTTNEKLFF.

V is TRBV19 and J is TRBJ1-5, with D possibly TRBD1 on 5 matching bases. Per germline, CDR1 LNHDA and CDR2 SQIVND (reference sequence). This CDR3 region has 13 residues. The V gene lost 5 bases and the J gene lost 4 bases, with 9 bases spanning the gap. The CDR3, as DNA: TGTGCCAGTAGTCCCGGGACGAATCAGCCCCAGCATTTT. Translated, it gives CASSPGTNQPQHF.

This clone showed up just a few times. V usage is TRBV19 and J usage is TRBJ2-1, with TRBD1 identical over 9 bases. V gave up 5 bases and J gave up 6 bases; unmatched junction bases: 5. The CDR3 covers 14 residues. Germline V CDR1 and CDR2: LNHDA, SQIVND (reference sequence). The CDR3 is CASSSRDRVNEQFF. In DNA form, the CDR3 reads TGTGCCAGTAGTTCCCGGGACAGGGTCAATGAGCAGTTCTTC.

V and J are TRBV11-2 and TRBJ1-1, with D possibly being TRBD1 (5 bases). The germline CDR1 and CDR2 sequences are SGHAT and FQNNGV. The CDR3 length is 14 residues. V gave up 1 base and J gave up 4 bases, with 10 bases separating them. The chain's CDR3 is CASSLGRVGTEAFF. In DNA form, the CDR3 reads TGTGCCAGCAGCTTAGGCAGGGTGGGCACTGAAGCTTTCTTT. Using reference TRBV11-2 and TRBJ1-1 for the parts outside the CDR3, the full variable domain is EAGVAQSPRYKIIEKRQSVAFWCNPISGHATLYWYQQILGQGPKLLIQFQNNGVVDDSQLPKDRFSAERLKGVDSTLKIQPAKLEDSAVYLCASSLGRVGTEAFFGQGTRLTVV.

This clone was observed a single time. The genes are TRBV6-5 and TRBJ2-7, with D perhaps assigned TRBD1 or TRBD2 (5 bases each). From germline, CDR1 is MNHEY and CDR2 SVGAGI. The CDR3 sequence is 11 residues long. V lost 8 bases and J lost 5, with 10 bases in between. CDR3 nucleotides: TGTGCCAGCTTAGGGACCCACGAGCAGTACTTC. Translated, it gives CASLGTHEQYF.

V is TRBV5-4 and J is TRBJ2-3; D not resolved. Germline-derived CDR1 and CDR2 are SGHNT and YYREEE (reference sequence). This CDR3 contains 15 residues. The ends were cut back, 4 bases at V and 2 bases at J, with 14 bases in the middle. CDR3 sequence reads: CASSLGTHYTDTQYF. The CDR3 coding sequence is TGTGCCAGCAGCCTGGGCACACACTACACAGATACGCAGTATTTT.

The rearrangement joins TRBV6-6 to TRBJ1-1; D is unclear. The CDR3 sequence is 15 residues long. Trimming cost V 6 bases and J 6 bases, with 20 bases left between them. The germline V gene encodes CDR1 MNHNY and CDR2 SVGAGI (reference sequence). The CDR3, as DNA: TGTGCCAGCAGAACCACCGGGCCCTCGGGCGCTGAAGCTTTCTTT. It codes for CASRTTGPSGAEAFF.

The rearrangement links TRBV7-2 to TRBJ2-7, with TRBD1 identical over 9 bases. CDR1 and CDR2 (germline): SGHTA, FQGNSA. The CDR3 runs 15 residues. V gave up 5 bases and J gave up 0 bases; unmatched junction bases: 5. CDR3 amino acids: CASSRDRALSYEQYF. CDR3 DNA sequence: TGTGCCAGCAGCAGGGACAGGGCCCTCTCCTACGAGCAGTACTTC.